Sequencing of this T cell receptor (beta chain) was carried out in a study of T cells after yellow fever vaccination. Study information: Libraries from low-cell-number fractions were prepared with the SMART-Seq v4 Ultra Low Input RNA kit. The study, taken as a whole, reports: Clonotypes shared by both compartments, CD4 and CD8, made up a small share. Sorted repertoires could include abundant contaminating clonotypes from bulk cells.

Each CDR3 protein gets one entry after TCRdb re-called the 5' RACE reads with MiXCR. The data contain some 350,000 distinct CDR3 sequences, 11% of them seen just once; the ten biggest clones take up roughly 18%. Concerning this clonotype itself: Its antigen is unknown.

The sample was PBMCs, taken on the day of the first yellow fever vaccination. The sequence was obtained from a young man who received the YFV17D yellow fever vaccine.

CDR3 in amino acids: CASSQAPRGWAKNIQYF. The CDR3 bases are TGTGCCAGCAGCCAAGCCCCCAGGGGTTGGGCCAAAAACATTCAGTACTTC. This chain links TRBV14 with TRBJ2-4; the D gene is possibly TRBD1 (6 bases). V was cut by 1 base and J by 1 base, with 14 bases left in between. The germline V gene has CDR1 SGHDN and CDR2 FVKESK. The CDR3 consists of 17 residues.